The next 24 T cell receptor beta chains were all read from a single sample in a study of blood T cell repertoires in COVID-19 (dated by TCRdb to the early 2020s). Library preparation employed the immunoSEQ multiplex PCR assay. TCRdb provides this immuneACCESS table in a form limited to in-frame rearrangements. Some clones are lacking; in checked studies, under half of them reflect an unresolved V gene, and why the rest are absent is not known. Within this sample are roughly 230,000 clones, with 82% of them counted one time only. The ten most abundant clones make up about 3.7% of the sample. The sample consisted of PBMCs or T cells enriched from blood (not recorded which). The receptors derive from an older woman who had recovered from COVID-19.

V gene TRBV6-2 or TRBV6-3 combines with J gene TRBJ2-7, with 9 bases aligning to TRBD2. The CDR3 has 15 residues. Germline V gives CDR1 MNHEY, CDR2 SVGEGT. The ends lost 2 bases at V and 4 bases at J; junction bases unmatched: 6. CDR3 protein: CASSYQGAGGYEQYF. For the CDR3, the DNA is TGTGCCAGCAGTTACCAGGGAGCGGGAGGATACGAGCAGTACTTC.

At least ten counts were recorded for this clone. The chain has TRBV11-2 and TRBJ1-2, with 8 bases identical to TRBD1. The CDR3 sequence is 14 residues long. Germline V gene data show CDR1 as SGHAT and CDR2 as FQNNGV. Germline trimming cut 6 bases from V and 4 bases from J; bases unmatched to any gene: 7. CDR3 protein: CASSRTGLSYGYTF. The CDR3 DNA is TGTGCCAGCAGTCGGACAGGGCTGAGCTATGGCTACACCTTC.

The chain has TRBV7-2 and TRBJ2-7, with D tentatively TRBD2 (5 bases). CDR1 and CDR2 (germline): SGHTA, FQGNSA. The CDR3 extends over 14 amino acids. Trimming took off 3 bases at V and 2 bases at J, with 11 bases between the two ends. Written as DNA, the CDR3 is TGTGCCAGCAGCTTTGGGGTAGCGACCTACGAGCAGTACTTC. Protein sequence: CASSFGVATYEQYF.

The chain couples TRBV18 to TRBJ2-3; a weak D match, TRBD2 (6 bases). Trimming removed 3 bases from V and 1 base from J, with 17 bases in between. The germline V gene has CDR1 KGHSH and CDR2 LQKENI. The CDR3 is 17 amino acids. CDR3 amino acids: CASSPKTDGGGTDTQYF. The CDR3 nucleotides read TGTGCCAGCTCACCTAAGACAGACGGGGGAGGCACAGATACGCAGTATTTT.

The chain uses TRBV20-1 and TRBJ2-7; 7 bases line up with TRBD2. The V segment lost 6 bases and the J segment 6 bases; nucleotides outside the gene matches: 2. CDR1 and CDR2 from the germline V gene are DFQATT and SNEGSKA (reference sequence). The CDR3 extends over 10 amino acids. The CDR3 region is CSAQRGEQYF. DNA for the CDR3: TGCAGTGCCCAGCGGGGCGAGCAGTACTTC.

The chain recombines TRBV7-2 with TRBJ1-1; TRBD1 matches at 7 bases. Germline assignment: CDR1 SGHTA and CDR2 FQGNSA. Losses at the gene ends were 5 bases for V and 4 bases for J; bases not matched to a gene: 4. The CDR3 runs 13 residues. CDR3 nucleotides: TGTGCCAGCAGCCTACAGGGGATCACTGAAGCTTTCTTT. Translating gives CASSLQGITEAFF.

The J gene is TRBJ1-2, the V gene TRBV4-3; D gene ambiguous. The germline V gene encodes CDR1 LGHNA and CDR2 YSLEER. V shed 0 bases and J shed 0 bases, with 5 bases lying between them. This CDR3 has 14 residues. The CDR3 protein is CASSQDAANYGYTF. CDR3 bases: TGCGCCAGCAGCCAAGATGCAGCTAACTATGGCTACACCTTC.

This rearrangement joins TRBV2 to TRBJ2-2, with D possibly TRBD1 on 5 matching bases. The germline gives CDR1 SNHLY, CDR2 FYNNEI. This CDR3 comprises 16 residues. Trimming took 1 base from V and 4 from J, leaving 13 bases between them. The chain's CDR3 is CASSEGFREGTGELFF. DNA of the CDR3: TGTGCCAGCAGTGAAGGCTTCAGGGAAGGCACCGGGGAGCTGTTTTTT.

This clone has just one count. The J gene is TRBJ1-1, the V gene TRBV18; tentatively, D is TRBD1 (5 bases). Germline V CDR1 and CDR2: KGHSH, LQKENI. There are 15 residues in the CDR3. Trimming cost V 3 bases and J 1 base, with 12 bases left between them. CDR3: CASSPGRVANTEAFF. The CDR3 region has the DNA TGTGCCAGCTCACCGGGCAGGGTGGCGAACACTGAAGCTTTCTTT.

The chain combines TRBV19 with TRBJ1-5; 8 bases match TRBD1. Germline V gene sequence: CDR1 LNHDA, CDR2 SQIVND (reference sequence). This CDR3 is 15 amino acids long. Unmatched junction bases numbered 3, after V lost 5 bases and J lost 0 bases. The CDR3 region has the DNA TGTGCCAGTAGTGGGACAGGTAATAGCAATCAGCCCCAGCATTTT. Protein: CASSGTGNSNQPQHF.

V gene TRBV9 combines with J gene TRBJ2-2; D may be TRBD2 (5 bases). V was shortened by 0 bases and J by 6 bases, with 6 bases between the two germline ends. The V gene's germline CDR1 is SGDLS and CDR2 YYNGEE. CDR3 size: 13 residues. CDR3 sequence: CASSVVGAGELFF. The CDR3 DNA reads TGTGCCAGCAGCGTAGTCGGGGCCGGGGAGCTGTTTTTT.

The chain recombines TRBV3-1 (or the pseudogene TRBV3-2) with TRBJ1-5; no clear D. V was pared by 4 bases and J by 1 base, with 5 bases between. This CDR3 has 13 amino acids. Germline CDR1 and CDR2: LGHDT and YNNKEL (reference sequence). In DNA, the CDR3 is TGTGCCAGCAGCCTTAGAAGCAATCAGCCCCAGCATTTT. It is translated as CASSLRSNQPQHF.

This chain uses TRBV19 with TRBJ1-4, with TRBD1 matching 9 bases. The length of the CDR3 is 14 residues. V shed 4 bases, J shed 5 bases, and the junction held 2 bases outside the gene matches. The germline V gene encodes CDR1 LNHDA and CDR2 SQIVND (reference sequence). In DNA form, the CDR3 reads TGTGCCAGTAGTACCGGACAGGGGAATGAAAAACTGTTTTTT. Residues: CASSTGQGNEKLFF.

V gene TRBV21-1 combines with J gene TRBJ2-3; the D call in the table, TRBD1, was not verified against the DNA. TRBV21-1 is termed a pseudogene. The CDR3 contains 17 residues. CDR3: CASSKVPGVGDTDTQYF. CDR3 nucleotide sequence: TGTGCCAGCAGCAAAGTCCCAGGGGTCGGGGACACAGATACGCAGTATTTT.

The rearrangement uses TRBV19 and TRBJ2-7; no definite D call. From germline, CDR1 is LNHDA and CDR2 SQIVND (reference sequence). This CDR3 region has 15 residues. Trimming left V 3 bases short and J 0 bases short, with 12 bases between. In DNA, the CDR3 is TGTGCCAGTAGTATCCAGGCTTTTAGCTCCTACGAGCAGTACTTC. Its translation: CASSIQAFSSYEQYF.

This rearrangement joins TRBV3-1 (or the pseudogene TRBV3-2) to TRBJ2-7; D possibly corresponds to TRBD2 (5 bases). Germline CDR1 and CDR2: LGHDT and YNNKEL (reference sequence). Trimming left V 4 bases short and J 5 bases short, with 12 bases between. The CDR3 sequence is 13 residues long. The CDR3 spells CASSLTRAHEQYF. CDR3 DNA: TGTGCCAGCAGCCTTACTAGGGCCCACGAGCAGTACTTC.

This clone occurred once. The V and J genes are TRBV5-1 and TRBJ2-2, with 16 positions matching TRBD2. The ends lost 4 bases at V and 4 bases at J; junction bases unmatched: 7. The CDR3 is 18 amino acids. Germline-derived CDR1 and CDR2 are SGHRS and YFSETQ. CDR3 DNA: TGCGCCAGCAGCACGGGACTAGCGGGGGGGCGTGGCACCGGGGAGCTGTTTTTT. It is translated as CASSTGLAGGRGTGELFF.

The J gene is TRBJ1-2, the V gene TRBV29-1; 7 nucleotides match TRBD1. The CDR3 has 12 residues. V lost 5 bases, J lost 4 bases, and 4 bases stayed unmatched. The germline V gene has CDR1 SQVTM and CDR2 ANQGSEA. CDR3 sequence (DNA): TGCAGCGTTCCCACAGGGGCCTATGGCTACACCTTC. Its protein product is CSVPTGAYGYTF.

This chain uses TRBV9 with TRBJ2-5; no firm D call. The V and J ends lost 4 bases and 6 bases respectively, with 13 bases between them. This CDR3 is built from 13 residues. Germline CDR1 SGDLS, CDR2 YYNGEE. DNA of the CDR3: TGTGCCAGCAGCCACCCCCAGGCAAAGACCCAGTACTTC. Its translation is CASSHPQAKTQYF. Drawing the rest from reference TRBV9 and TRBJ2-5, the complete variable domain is DSGVTQTPKHLITATGQRVTLRCSPRSGDLSVYWYQQSLDQGLQFLIQYYNGEERAKGNILERFSAQQFPDLHSELNLSSLELGDSALYFCASSHPQAKTQYFGPGTRLLVL.

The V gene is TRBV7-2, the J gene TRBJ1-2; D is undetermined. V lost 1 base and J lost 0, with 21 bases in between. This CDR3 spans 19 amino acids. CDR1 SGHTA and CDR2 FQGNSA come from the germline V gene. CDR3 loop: CASSLEPSTAGGPNYGYTF. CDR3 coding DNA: TGTGCCAGCAGCTTAGAGCCTTCAACGGCGGGAGGACCTAACTATGGCTACACCTTC.

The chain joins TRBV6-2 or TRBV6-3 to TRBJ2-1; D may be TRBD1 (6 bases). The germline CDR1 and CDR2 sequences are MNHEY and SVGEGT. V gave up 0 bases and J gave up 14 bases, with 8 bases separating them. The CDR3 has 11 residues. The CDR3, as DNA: TGTGCCAGCAGTTACTCGAGACAGGAGTTCTTC. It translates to CASSYSRQEFF.

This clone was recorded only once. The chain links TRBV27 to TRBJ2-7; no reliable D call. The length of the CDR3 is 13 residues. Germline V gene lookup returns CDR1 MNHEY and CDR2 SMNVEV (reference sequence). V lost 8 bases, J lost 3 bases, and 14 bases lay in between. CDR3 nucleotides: TGTGCCAGCCCCCCCATGGCCCTCTACGAGCAGTACTTC. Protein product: CASPPMALYEQYF.

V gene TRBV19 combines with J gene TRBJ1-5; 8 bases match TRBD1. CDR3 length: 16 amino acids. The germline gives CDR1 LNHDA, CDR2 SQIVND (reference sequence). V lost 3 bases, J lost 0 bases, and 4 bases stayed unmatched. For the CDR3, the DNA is TGTGCCAGTAGTATTCGCCAGGGGGCTAGCAATCAGCCCCAGCATTTT. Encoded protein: CASSIRQGASNQPQHF.

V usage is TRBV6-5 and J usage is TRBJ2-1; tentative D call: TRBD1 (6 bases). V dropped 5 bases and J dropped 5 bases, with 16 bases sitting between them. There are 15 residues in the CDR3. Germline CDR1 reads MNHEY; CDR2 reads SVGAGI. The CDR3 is CASSRQAKSNNEQFF. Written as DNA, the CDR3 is TGTGCCAGCAGTCGACAGGCCAAGAGCAACAATGAGCAGTTCTTC.